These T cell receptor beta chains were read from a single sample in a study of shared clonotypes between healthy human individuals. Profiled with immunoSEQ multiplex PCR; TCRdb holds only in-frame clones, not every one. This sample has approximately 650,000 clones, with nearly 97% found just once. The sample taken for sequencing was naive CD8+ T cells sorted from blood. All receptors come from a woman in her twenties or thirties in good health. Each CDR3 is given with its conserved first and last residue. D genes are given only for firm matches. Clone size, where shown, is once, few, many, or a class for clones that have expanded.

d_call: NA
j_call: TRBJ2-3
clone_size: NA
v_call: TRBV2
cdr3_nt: TGTGCCAGCAGTGAAGACAGGCCTGATACGCAGTATTTT
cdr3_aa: CASSEDRPDTQYF

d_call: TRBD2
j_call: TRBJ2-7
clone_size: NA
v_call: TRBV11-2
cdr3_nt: TGTGCCAGCAGCACGACTAGCGGGAGGAGGTCCTACGAGCAGTACTTC
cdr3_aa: CASSTTSGRRSYEQYF

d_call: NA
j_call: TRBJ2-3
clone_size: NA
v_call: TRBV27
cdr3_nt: TGTGCCAGCAGTCCAGGGGGGGATACGCAGTATTTT
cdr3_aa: CASSPGGDTQYF

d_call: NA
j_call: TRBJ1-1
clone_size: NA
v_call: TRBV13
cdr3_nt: TGTGCCAGCAGCTCCTCCCTGACTACAAACACTGAAGCTTTCTTT
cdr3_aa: CASSSSLTTNTEAFF

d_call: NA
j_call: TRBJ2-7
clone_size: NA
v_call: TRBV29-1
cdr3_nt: TGCAGCGTTGAATCGCTCTACTCCTCGGATGGGCTAAACTACGAGCAGTACTTC
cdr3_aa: CSVESLYSSDGLNYEQYF

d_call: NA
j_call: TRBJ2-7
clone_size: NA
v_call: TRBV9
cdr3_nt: TGTGCCAGCAGCCCGACGATGGCGGCAGTCTACGAGCAGTACTTC
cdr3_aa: CASSPTMAAVYEQYF

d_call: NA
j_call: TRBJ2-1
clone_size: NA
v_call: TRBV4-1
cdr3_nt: TGCGCCAGCAGCCAACGAGCGGGTGAGCAGTTCTTC
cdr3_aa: CASSQRAGEQFF

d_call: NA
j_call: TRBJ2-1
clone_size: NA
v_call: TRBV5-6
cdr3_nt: TGTGCCAGCAGCAAGCATGGGACCTTTGTCTACAATGAGCAGTTCTTC
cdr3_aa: CASSKHGTFVYNEQFF

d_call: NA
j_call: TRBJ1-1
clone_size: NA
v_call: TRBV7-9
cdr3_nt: TGTGCCAGCAGCTTTGGAGTATGGACTGAAGCTTTCTTT
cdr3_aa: CASSFGVWTEAFF

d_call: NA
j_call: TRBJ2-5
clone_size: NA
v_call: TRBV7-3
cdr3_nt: TGTGCCAGCAGCTTAAACAGTCAAGAGACCCAGTACTTC
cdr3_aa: CASSLNSQETQYF

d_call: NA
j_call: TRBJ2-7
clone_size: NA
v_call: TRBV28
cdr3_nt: TGTGCCAGCAGTTCGGACAGTACCTACGAGCAGTACTTC
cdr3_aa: CASSSDSTYEQYF

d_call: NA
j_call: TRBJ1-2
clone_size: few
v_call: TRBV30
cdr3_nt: TGTGCCTGGTCCTTGGACGGTCCTGGCTACACCTTC
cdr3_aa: CAWSLDGPGYTF

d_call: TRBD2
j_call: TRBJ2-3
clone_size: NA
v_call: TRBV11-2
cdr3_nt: TGTGCCAGCAGCTTTAGCGGGAGCGGCACAGATACGCAGTATTTT
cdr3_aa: CASSFSGSGTDTQYF

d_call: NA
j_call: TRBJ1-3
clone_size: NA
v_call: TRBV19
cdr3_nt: TGTGCCAGTGCCTGGGGGGCCGGAAACACCATATATTTT
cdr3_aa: CASAWGAGNTIYF

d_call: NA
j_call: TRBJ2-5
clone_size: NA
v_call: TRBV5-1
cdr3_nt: TGCGCCAGCAGTACGGGACTCCAAGAGACCCAGTACTTC
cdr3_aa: CASSTGLQETQYF

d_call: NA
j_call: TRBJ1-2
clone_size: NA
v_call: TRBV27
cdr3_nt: TGTGCCAGCAGTCGCGGACCTATACCCGACTATGGCTACACCTTC
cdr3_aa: CASSRGPIPDYGYTF

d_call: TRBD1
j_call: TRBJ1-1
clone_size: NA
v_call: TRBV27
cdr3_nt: TGTGCCAGCAGTGGGGACAGGAACACTGAAGCTTTCTTT
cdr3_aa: CASSGDRNTEAFF

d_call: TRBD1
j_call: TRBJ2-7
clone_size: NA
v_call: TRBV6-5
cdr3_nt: TGTGCCAGCAGCGGACAGGGGAGTGTAAGGGAGCAGTACTTC
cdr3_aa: CASSGQGSVREQYF

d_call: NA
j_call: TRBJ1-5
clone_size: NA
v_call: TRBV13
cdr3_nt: TGTGCCAGCAGCCTAGGGGATCAGCCCCAGCATTTT
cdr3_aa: CASSLGDQPQHF

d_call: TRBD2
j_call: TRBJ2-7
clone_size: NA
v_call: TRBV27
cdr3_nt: TGTGCCAGCAGCGGGGGGAGGGAGCAGTACTTC
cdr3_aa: CASSGGREQYF

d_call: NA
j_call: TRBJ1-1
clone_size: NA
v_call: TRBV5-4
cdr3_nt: TGTGCCAGCAGCCGCGGCAGGAAGGATGGTGAAGCTTTCTTT
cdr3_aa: CASSRGRKDGEAFF

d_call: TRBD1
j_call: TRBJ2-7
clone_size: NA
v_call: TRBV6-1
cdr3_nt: TGTGCCAGCGGGGACCAGGGACAGTACTTCTACGAGCAGTACTTC
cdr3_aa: CASGDQGQYFYEQYF

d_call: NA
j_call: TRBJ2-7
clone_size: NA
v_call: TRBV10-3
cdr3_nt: TGTGCCATCAGACATTCCGGGACCGAATACGAGCAGTACTTC
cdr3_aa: CAIRHSGTEYEQYF

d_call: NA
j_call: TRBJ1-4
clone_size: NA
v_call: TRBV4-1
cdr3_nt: TGCGCCAGCAGCCATTGGGTAACTAATGAAAAACTGTTTTTT
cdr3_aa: CASSHWVTNEKLFF

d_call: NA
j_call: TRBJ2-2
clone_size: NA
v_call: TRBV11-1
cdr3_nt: TGTGCCAGCAGCTCCAGCCCAAACACCGGGGAGCTGTTTTTT
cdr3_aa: CASSSSPNTGELFF

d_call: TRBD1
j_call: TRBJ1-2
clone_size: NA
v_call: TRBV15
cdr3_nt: TGTGCCACCAGCTTCGGACAGGGGGCGAACTATGGCTACACCTTC
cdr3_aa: CATSFGQGANYGYTF

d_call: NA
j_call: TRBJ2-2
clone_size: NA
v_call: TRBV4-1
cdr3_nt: TGCGCCAGCAGCCAAAATCTCGGGGGCGACACCGGGGAGCTGTTTTTT
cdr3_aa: CASSQNLGGDTGELFF

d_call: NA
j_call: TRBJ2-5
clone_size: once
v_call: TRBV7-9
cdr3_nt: TGTGCCAGCAGCAAGTATGGGGGCCCGTTGGAGACCCAGTACTTC
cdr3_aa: CASSKYGGPLETQYF

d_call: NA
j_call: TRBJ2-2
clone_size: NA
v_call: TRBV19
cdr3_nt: TGTGCCAGTAGTATAGGACTAAACACCGGGGAGCTGTTTTTT
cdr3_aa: CASSIGLNTGELFF

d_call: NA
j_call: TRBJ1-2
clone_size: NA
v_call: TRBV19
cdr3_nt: TGTGCCAGTAGCGACCAGGGGACTAACTATGGCTACACCTTC
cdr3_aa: CASSDQGTNYGYTF

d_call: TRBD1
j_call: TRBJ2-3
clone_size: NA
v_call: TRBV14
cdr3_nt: TGTGCCAGCAGCCATAACCCTTGGGACAGGCGGTACACAGATACGCAGTATTTT
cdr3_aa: CASSHNPWDRRYTDTQYF

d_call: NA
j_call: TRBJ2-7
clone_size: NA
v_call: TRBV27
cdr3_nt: TGTGCCAGCAGTTATGGGCAGGGCTACGAGCAGTACTTC
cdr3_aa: CASSYGQGYEQYF

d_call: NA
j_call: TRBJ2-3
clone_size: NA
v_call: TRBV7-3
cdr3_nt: TGTGCCAGCAGCTTAACCTTGGGGATATCAGATACGCAGTATTTT
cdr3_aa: CASSLTLGISDTQYF